The text below deals with one T cell receptor (beta chain). These data originate in a study of blood T cell repertoires in COVID-19. Background on the study: COVID-19 samples collected from the United States, Italy and Spain covered acute and convalescent phases.

The CDR3 sequence is 12 residues long. V was cut by 5 bases and J by 4 bases, with 8 bases left in between. The germline V gene encodes CDR1 SGHVS and CDR2 FQNEAQ. Participants spanned ages about 18 to 95 years and resided in over 20 US areas. Participant-reported clinical history was the basis for cohort assignment. Original methodology: Reference gene primer amplification yielded estimated nucleated cell counts. Profiling relied on immunoSEQ multiplex PCR, and the TCRdb table lists in-frame clones only, not all of them. V and J calls plus clone size are reproduced from that table; the DNA served to infer D and trimming. The sample has about 400,000 clones, 88% seen once.

The gene calls are TRBV7-8 and TRBJ1-2, with TRBD1 as a possible D gene (6 bases). The sequence came from a woman aged 40 to 50 with acute COVID-19. Sequences were obtained from PBMCs or T cells enriched from blood (not recorded which). CDR3 residues: CASSQDSYGYTF. As DNA, the CDR3 is TGTGCCAGCAGCCAGGACAGCTATGGCTACACCTTC.